The sequence of this TCR beta chain was determined in a study of T cells in Graves' hyperthyroidism and ophthalmopathy. Study-level background: Prior to any treatment, at the point of initial diagnosis, peripheral blood was collected.

Exclusion of a patient resulted from uncontrolled infection, other autoimmune disease, pregnancy or lactation. Amplification targeted TCR beta CDR3 regions from RNA transcripts. Primed by the HTBI set, a first-round RT-PCR was run on the TCR CDR3. A single record per CDR3 protein comes from TCRdb applying MiXCR to the multiplex PCR reads. The sample gives a few hundred thousand distinct CDR3 sequences, over 15% of which show up once; roughly 15% is in the top ten. The CDR3 spans 16 residues. The ends were cut back, 0 bases at V and 0 bases at J, with 9 bases in the middle. CDR1 is DFQATT and CDR2 is SNEGSKA in the germline V gene (reference sequence).

What was sequenced was blood. The TCR sequence derives from a woman aged 18 to 35 with Graves' ophthalmopathy. The chain joins TRBV20-1 to TRBJ2-6; D unclear. The CDR3 spells CSAREALSSGANVLTF. CDR3 DNA: TGCAGTGCTAGAGAGGCACTTAGCTCTGGGGCCAACGTCCTGACTTTC.